This passage covers 18 T cell receptor beta chains from one sample sequenced in a study of tumor-infiltrating lymphocytes in localized non-small cell lung cancer. TCRdb keeps only in-frame clones here, not all; method: immunoSEQ multiplex PCR. The table lists about 13,000 clones, around 74% of them singletons. Sequencing was performed on lung tumor tissue. The receptors were sampled from a human donor with non-small cell lung cancer.

V gene TRBV7-2 combines with J gene TRBJ1-5; D perhaps matches TRBD1 (5 bases). V was shortened by 0 bases and J by 0 bases, with 9 bases between the two germline ends. Per germline, CDR1 SGHTA and CDR2 FQGNSA. This CDR3 is 16 amino acids long. Here the CDR3 DNA reads TGTGCCAGCAGCTTAGCGGGGGGGTATAGCAATCAGCCCCAGCATTTT. Translation gives CASSLAGGYSNQPQHF. Complete variable domain (other parts from reference TRBV7-2 and TRBJ1-5): GAGVSQSPSNKVTEKGKDVELRCDPISGHTALYWYRQSLGQGLEFLIYFQGNSAPDKSGLPSDRFSAERTGGSVSTLTIQRTQQEDSAVYLCASSLAGGYSNQPQHFGDGTRLSIL.

This chain joins TRBV4-3 and TRBJ1-2, with D possibly being TRBD1 (6 bases). Between the trimmed V and J ends, which lost 1 base and 4 bases, there was a span of 10 bases. The CDR3 runs to 14 residues. Germline V gene sequence: CDR1 LGHNA, CDR2 YSLEER. The CDR3 is CASSQVGTSYGYTF. The DNA for the CDR3 is TGCGCCAGCAGCCAAGTGGGGACAAGCTATGGCTACACCTTC.

V is TRBV9 and J is TRBJ2-2; D gene unclear. Trimming shortened V by 0 bases and J by 1 base, and 4 bases separated the two germline ends. Germline V CDR1 and CDR2: SGDLS, YYNGEE. The CDR3 totals 14 residues. The CDR3: CASSVALNTGELFF. Written as DNA, the CDR3 is TGTGCCAGCAGCGTAGCTCTGAACACCGGGGAGCTGTTTTTT.

The V and J genes are TRBV28 and TRBJ2-7; D not resolved. Germline lookup yields CDR1 MDHEN and CDR2 SYDVKM. The CDR3 has 12 amino acids. The V end lost 6 bases, the J end lost 3 bases, and 9 bases lay between the germline ends. The CDR3: CASSPDGYEQYF. The DNA for the CDR3 is TGTGCCAGCAGCCCCGACGGCTACGAGCAGTACTTC.

A single count supports this clone. The chain links TRBV6-4 to TRBJ1-1, with 8 bases lining up with TRBD1. Germline CDR1 reads MRHNA; CDR2 reads SNTAGT. The J segment lost 8 bases and the V segment lost 6 bases, leaving 11 bases of the junction unmatched. This CDR3 contains 14 residues. This chain's CDR3 is CASRMTGEFSEAFF. The CDR3 DNA is TGTGCCAGCAGGATGACAGGGGAGTTCTCCGAAGCTTTCTTT.

This clone was seen a single time. The chain links TRBV10-3 to TRBJ2-7; D assignment may be TRBD1 or TRBD2 (5 bases each). Germline V lookup: CDR1 ENHRY, CDR2 SYGVKD. Trimming cost V 2 bases and J 5 bases, with 16 bases left between them. The CDR3 consists of 15 residues. The CDR3 is CAISEAMGRADEQYF. As DNA, the CDR3 is TGTGCCATCAGTGAGGCTATGGGACGGGCAGACGAGCAGTACTTC.

The V call is TRBV19, the J call TRBJ2-7; D may be TRBD1 or TRBD2 (5 bases each). This CDR3 is built from 14 residues. V was trimmed by 9 bases and J by 12 bases, leaving 27 bases between them. The germline V gene encodes CDR1 LNHDA and CDR2 SQIVND (reference sequence). The CDR3 loop is CASKGPGRGGMLYF. CDR3 nucleotides: TGTGCCAGCAAAGGCCCAGGGAGAGGTGGTATGTTGTACTTC.

The V call is TRBV29-1, the J call TRBJ1-1, with D maybe TRBD1 (6 bases). The CDR3 has 12 amino acids. The germline gives CDR1 SQVTM, CDR2 ANQGSEA. V was cut by 6 bases and J by 1 base, with 9 bases left in between. CDR3 region: CSVQQGNTEAFF. Written as DNA, the CDR3 is TGCAGCGTCCAACAGGGGAACACTGAAGCTTTCTTT.

The chain links TRBV19 to TRBJ2-5; the match to TRBD1 covers 8 bases. The V gene end was trimmed by 5 bases and the J gene end by 1 base; junction bases not matched to a gene: 3. The length of the CDR3 is 14 residues. The germline V gene encodes CDR1 LNHDA and CDR2 SQIVND (reference sequence). CDR3 DNA: TGTGCCAGTAGTGTTACAGGGGGCCAAGAGACCCAGTACTTC. As protein: CASSVTGGQETQYF.

J is TRBJ1-5 and V is TRBV28; D call uncertain. Trimming cost V 1 base and J 2 bases, with 3 bases left between them. This CDR3 is 13 amino acids long. CDR1 and CDR2 (germline): MDHEN, SYDVKM. As DNA, the CDR3 is TGTGCCAGCAGTTTATCCCGCAATCAGCCCCAGCATTTT. This translates into CASSLSRNQPQHF.

The rearrangement joins TRBV5-1 to TRBJ1-2, with D possibly being TRBD1 (5 bases). Germline V gene sequence: CDR1 SGHRS, CDR2 YFSETQ. This CDR3 spans 14 amino acids. The V end lost 5 bases, the J end lost 1 base, and 12 bases lay between the germline ends. The CDR3: CASSRDGSNYGYTF. CDR3 nucleotide sequence: TGCGCCAGCAGTAGGGACGGAAGTAACTATGGCTACACCTTC.

In its sample, this clone was seen once. V and J are TRBV5-1 and TRBJ2-7, with 11 bases matching TRBD2. Germline CDR1 reads SGHRS; CDR2 reads YFSETQ. Trimming took 2 bases from V and 7 from J; bases not matched to a gene: 11. The CDR3 is 16 amino acids. The CDR3 reads CASSLGGTSGSEEQYF. The CDR3 bases are TGCGCCAGCAGCTTAGGGGGAACTAGCGGGAGTGAGGAGCAGTACTTC.

The V and J genes are TRBV18 and TRBJ1-6; unclear D gene. Between the trimmed V and J ends, which lost 6 bases and 8 bases, there was a span of 11 bases. The CDR3 extends over 13 amino acids. CDR1 KGHSH and CDR2 LQKENI come from the germline V gene. The CDR3 sequence is CASSGGPDSPLHF. Here the CDR3 DNA reads TGTGCCAGCTCCGGAGGGCCGGATTCACCCCTCCACTTT.

The V and J genes are TRBV7-2 and TRBJ2-7; D may correspond to TRBD1 or TRBD2 (5 bases each). V was shortened by 5 bases and J by 7 bases, with 21 bases between the two germline ends. Germline V gene sequence: CDR1 SGHTA, CDR2 FQGNSA. The CDR3 sequence is 15 residues long. CDR3 coding DNA: TGTGCCAGCAGCCCCTCCTCACAGGCTACTAGGGAGCAGTACTTC. Amino acid sequence: CASSPSSQATREQYF.

The V call is TRBV30, the J call TRBJ2-7, with 10 bases that match TRBD1. The V and J ends lost 1 base and 6 bases, in that order; junction bases with no gene match: 18. The CDR3 runs to 18 residues. CDR1 and CDR2 (germline): GTSNPN, SVGIG (reference sequence). The CDR3 nucleotides are TGTGCCTGGAGTGGCCCGACAGGGGGCTATCCGGTAATGCTCGAGCAGTACTTC. Translation gives CAWSGPTGGYPVMLEQYF.

The genes are TRBV5-5 and TRBJ1-2; the D is unclear. CDR1 SGHKS and CDR2 YYEKEE come from the germline V gene (reference sequence). V lost 4 bases to trimming and J lost 6 bases, with 13 bases between them. This CDR3 is 13 amino acids long. The CDR3 spells CASSPSYTNGYTF. DNA for the CDR3: TGTGCCAGCAGCCCCTCATATACAAATGGCTACACCTTC.

Concerning this clone itself: The same CDR3 is also encoded by other DNA sequences in this sample. The chain couples TRBV5-1 to TRBJ2-7, with 7 nucleotides matching TRBD2. The CDR3 loop spans 14 amino acids. Germline loops: CDR1 SGHRS, CDR2 YFSETQ. The J segment lost 1 base and the V segment lost 0 bases, leaving 1 base of the junction unmatched. The CDR3: CASSLEGGSYEQYF. As DNA, the CDR3 is TGCGCCAGCAGCTTGGAGGGAGGGTCCTACGAGCAGTACTTC.

The chain carries TRBV7-9 and TRBJ1-1; 10 nucleotides align to TRBD1. Germline trimming cut 6 bases from V and 4 bases from J; bases unmatched to any gene: 5. The CDR3 is 14 amino acids. The germline gives CDR1 SEHNR, CDR2 FQNEAQ (reference sequence). This chain's CDR3 is CASRGTGAGTEAFF. CDR3 DNA sequence: TGTGCCAGCAGGGGGACAGGGGCGGGCACTGAAGCTTTCTTT. Supplemented by reference TRBV7-9 and TRBJ1-1, the full variable domain reads DTGVSQNPRHKITKRGQNVTFRCDPISEHNRLYWYRQTLGQGPEFLTYFQNEAQLEKSRLLSDRFSAERPKGSFSTLEIQRTEQGDSAMYLCASRGTGAGTEAFFGQGTRLTVV.